The 28 T cell receptor beta chains reported below all come from one sample, sequenced in a study of monozygotic twins with inflammatory bowel disease. Using the 5' RACE reads, TCRdb records one entry per CDR3 protein without DNA. Recorded here are a few hundred thousand distinct CDR3 sequences; the top ten clones represent roughly 2.5%. The sequenced sample was blood. Receptors originate from a human donor with ulcerative colitis or Crohn's disease, or a healthy co-twin of an affected twin (not recorded which).

The chain joins TRBV6-1 to TRBJ2-3; checking the TCRdb D call of TRBD2 is not possible without DNA. The germline V gene encodes CDR1 MNHNS and CDR2 SASEGT. This CDR3 region has 16 residues. CDR3 sequence reads: CATGLAGGGITDTQYF.

The V call is TRBV20-1, the J call TRBJ2-1; there is no DNA to check the TCRdb D call of TRBD2. CDR1 and CDR2 (germline): DFQATT, SNEGSKA (reference sequence). CDR3 length equals 14 residues. The CDR3 sequence is CSARGAGGPNEQFF.

The chain combines TRBV20-1 with TRBJ2-1; TCRdb designates TRBD2, a call that cannot be tested without DNA. The CDR3 spans 17 residues. Germline lookup yields CDR1 DFQATT and CDR2 SNEGSKA (reference sequence). This CDR3 reads CSASRGTSGGLGNEQFF.

This chain uses TRBV27 with TRBJ1-5; TCRdb selects TRBD1, and the lack of DNA leaves this call unchecked. The CDR3 has 16 amino acids. Germline CDR1 is MNHEY and CDR2 is SMNVEV (reference sequence). This chain's CDR3 is CASSYRIQDSNQPQHF.

The V and J genes are TRBV5-1 and TRBJ2-1. In germline, CDR1 is SGHRS, CDR2 YFSETQ. The CDR3 is 13 residues long. CDR3 loop: CASSLAEPNEQFF.

The gene calls are TRBV4-3 and TRBJ1-6; TCRdb's D gene call, TRBD1, goes unchecked for lack of DNA. Germline CDR1 LGHNA, CDR2 YSLEER. This CDR3 is built from 16 residues. The CDR3 sequence: CASSQASRALASPLHF.

This chain links TRBV5-1 with TRBJ2-7. The CDR3 is made up of 14 amino acids. Germline-derived CDR1 and CDR2 are SGHRS and YFSETQ. The CDR3 spells CASSLDGRSYEQYF.

The chain recombines TRBV3-1 with TRBJ2-1. CDR1 and CDR2 from the germline V gene are LGHDT and YNNKEL (reference sequence). The CDR3 is 17 residues long. The CDR3 here is CASSQETFRSSYNEQFF.

This rearrangement joins TRBV4-3 to TRBJ2-2. This CDR3 has 14 amino acids. Germline lookup yields CDR1 LGHNA and CDR2 YSLEER. The chain's CDR3 is CASSQERATGELFF.

This chain connects TRBV9 to TRBJ2-1. Germline CDR1 is SGDLS and CDR2 is YYNGEE. The CDR3 loop spans 15 amino acids. CDR3: CASSVFTGSDHEQFF.

The chain links TRBV29-1 to TRBJ2-1. The CDR3 runs to 11 residues. Germline V gene sequence: CDR1 SQVTM, CDR2 ANQGSEA. Here the CDR3 reads CSVEDYNKQFF.

V is TRBV5-1 and J is TRBJ2-7; TCRdb returns TRBD1, unconfirmable since there is no DNA. Germline V gene sequence: CDR1 SGHRS, CDR2 YFSETQ. The CDR3 extends over 15 amino acids. The CDR3 sequence is CASSLGGTAYYEQYF.

This rearrangement joins TRBV5-5 to TRBJ1-6; the D gene TCRdb calls, TRBD1, cannot be checked with no DNA. Germline CDR1 SGHKS, CDR2 YYEKEE (reference sequence). This CDR3 has 15 residues. CDR3 region: CASSRDRSNNSPLHF.

The chain employs TRBV20-1 and TRBJ2-2. Per the germline V gene, CDR1 is DFQATT and CDR2 is SNEGSKA (reference sequence). This CDR3 is 13 amino acids long. CDR3 loop: CSARDPFFGELFF.

The rearrangement links TRBV7-8 to TRBJ2-1; with no DNA, the TCRdb D assignment of TRBD2 cannot be verified. Germline CDR1 reads SGHVS; CDR2 reads FQNEAQ. This CDR3 spans 14 amino acids. CDR3 sequence: CASSLEGGYNEQFF. The full variable domain, its missing parts supplied by reference TRBV7-8 and TRBJ2-1, is GAGVSQSPRYKVAKRGQDVALRCDPISGHVSLFWYQQALGQGPEFLTYFQNEAQLDKSGLPSDRFFAERPEGSVSTLKIQRTQQEDSAVYLCASSLEGGYNEQFFGPGTRLTVL.

This chain links TRBV3-1 with TRBJ2-7; TCRdb lists TRBD2, though no DNA is available to test this call. The CDR3 runs 15 residues. CDR1 is LGHDT, CDR2 YNNKEL, per germline (reference sequence). This CDR3 reads CASSLSSGAAYEQYF.

J is TRBJ2-1 and V is TRBV15; TCRdb outputs TRBD1, but without DNA this stays unchecked. In germline, CDR1 is LNHNV, CDR2 YYDKDF (reference sequence). CDR3 length: 16 residues. CDR3: CATSRDPFAGATEQFF.

The chain has TRBV27 and TRBJ2-7; TCRdb gives TRBD2 as the D gene, but with no DNA this cannot be confirmed. The CDR3 has 15 amino acids. Germline CDR1 reads MNHEY; CDR2 reads SMNVEV (reference sequence). The CDR3 here is CASSHGTSGNYEQYF.

This sequence joins TRBV7-2 and TRBJ1-1. CDR3 length equals 13 residues. In germline, CDR1 is SGHTA, CDR2 FQGNSA. CDR3 in amino acids: CASSFDPNTEAFF.

The rearrangement uses TRBV6-5 and TRBJ2-7; TCRdb proposes TRBD1, but this gene call is untestable without DNA. This CDR3 region has 12 residues. Germline V gives CDR1 MNHEY, CDR2 SVGAGI. The CDR3 is CASGTGTYEQYF.

The CDR3 here is CASSTRTSGRGNEQFF. J is TRBJ2-1 and V is TRBV4-1; there is no DNA to check the TCRdb D call of TRBD2. The CDR3 has 16 residues. The germline V gene has CDR1 MGHRA and CDR2 YSYEKL.

The chain uses TRBV20-1 and TRBJ2-1; TCRdb reports TRBD1, a call that lacks DNA to check it against. This CDR3 comprises 12 residues. Germline lookup yields CDR1 DFQATT and CDR2 SNEGSKA (reference sequence). Here the CDR3 reads CSARSGHNEQFF.

The V gene is TRBV5-1, the J gene TRBJ2-2; TCRdb's D gene call, TRBD1, goes unchecked for lack of DNA. The CDR3 loop spans 16 amino acids. Germline values: CDR1 SGHRS, CDR2 YFSETQ. The CDR3 region is CASSLAGHRQAGELFF. The variable domain in full, with the rest retrieved from reference TRBV5-1 and TRBJ2-2, is KAGVTQTPRYLIKTRGQQVTLSCSPISGHRSVSWYQQTPGQGLQFLFEYFSETQRNKGNFPGRFSGRQFSNSRSEMNVSTLELGDSALYLCASSLAGHRQAGELFFGEGSRLTVL.

V gene TRBV20-1 combines with J gene TRBJ1-1; checking the TCRdb D call of TRBD1 is not possible without DNA. From germline, CDR1 is DFQATT and CDR2 SNEGSKA (reference sequence). This CDR3 is 14 amino acids long. CDR3 in amino acids: CSAIWDRGLFGAFF.

The V gene is TRBV20-1, the J gene TRBJ1-1. Germline assignment: CDR1 DFQATT and CDR2 SNEGSKA (reference sequence). The CDR3 consists of 12 residues. The CDR3 loop reads CSANSALDEAFF.

CDR3 residues: CASSLALRQGRNEKLFF. The chain joins TRBV7-9 to TRBJ1-4; there is no DNA to check the TCRdb D call of TRBD1. The CDR3 is made up of 17 amino acids. From germline, CDR1 is SEHNR and CDR2 FQNEAQ (reference sequence).

This chain uses TRBV27 with TRBJ1-3; with no DNA, the TCRdb D assignment of TRBD1 cannot be verified. Germline-derived CDR1 and CDR2 are MNHEY and SMNVEV (reference sequence). The CDR3 has 15 amino acids. CDR3 residues: CASKKTPGMGNTIYF.

The chain uses TRBV7-9 and TRBJ2-1. The V gene's germline CDR1 is SEHNR and CDR2 FQNEAQ (reference sequence). The CDR3 length is 14 residues. The CDR3 reads CASLAPVKTNEQFF.